A selection of T cell receptor beta chains follows, all from one sample in a study of post-analysis software for immune sequencing data. TCRdb re-analysed the PCR reads in MiXCR, keeping a single row per CDR3 protein. This repertoire shows hundreds of thousands of distinct CDR3 sequences, roughly three fifths found once; its top ten account for around 10%. Input material: blood. The receptors were sampled from a girl under 10 years old with multiple sclerosis. Both conserved end residues are part of each CDR3. The D gene is left open where the match is weak. The listing skips clone size in some rows; elsewhere it reads once, few, many or a size class.

J,V,size,D,DNA,CDR3
TRBJ2-7,TRBV29-1,few,-,TGCAGCGTTGGTAAGGGAAACACCTACGAGCAGTACTTC,CSVGKGNTYEQYF
TRBJ1-1,TRBV12-3/TRBV12-4,few,-,TGTGCCAGCGGCTGGGGGGGAGAAGCTTTCTTT,CASGWGGEAFF
TRBJ1-1,TRBV2,-,-,TGTGCGGGGGACCGCATGAACACTGAAGCTTTCTTT,CAGDRMNTEAFF
TRBJ2-5,TRBV20-1,few,-,TGCAGTGCGGAGCTCGCGAGGGCGGTCGGAGAGACCCAGTACTTC,CSAELARAVGETQYF
TRBJ2-7,TRBV21-1,few,-,TGTGCCAGCAGCAAAGCGCTCTCCCACTACGGACAGGATGGCGAGCAGTACTTC,CASSKALSHYGQDGEQYF
TRBJ2-1,TRBV9,once,TRBD2,TGTGCCAGCAGCGTAGGGGGCGGGAGGGCAAATGAGCAGTTCTTC,CASSVGGGRANEQFF
TRBJ2-3,TRBV11-2,few,-,TGTGCCAGCAGCTTAAGTGTGGCAGATACGCAGTATTTT,CASSLSVADTQYF
TRBJ1-2,TRBV12-3/TRBV12-4,few,-,TGTGCCAGCACCAAAAATGGGGGGGCCGAGAGTGATGGTGGCTACACCTTC,CASTKNGGAESDGGYTF
TRBJ2-5,TRBV5-5,few,-,TGTGCCAGCAGCTTGAAGTACGAGACCCAGTACTTC,CASSLKYETQYF
TRBJ1-1,TRBV12-3/TRBV12-4,once,-,TGTGCCAGCAGTTTTGACAGAGGATTGAACACTGAAGCTTTCTTT,CASSFDRGLNTEAFF